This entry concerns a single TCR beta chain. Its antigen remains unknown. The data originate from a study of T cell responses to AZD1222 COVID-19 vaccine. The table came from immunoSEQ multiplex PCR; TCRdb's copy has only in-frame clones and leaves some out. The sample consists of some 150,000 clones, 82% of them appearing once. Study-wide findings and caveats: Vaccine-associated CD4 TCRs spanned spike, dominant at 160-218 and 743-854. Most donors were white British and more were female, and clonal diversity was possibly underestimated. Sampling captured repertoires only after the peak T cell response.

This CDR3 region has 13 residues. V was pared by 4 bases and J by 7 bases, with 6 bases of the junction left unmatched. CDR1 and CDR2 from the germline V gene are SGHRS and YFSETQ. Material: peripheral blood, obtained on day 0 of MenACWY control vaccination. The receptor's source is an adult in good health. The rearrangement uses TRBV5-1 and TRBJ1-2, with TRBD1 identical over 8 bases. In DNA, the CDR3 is TGCGCCAGCAGCGACCAGGGGGCGCGTGGCTACACCTTC. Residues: CASSDQGARGYTF.